Each of the 15 T cell receptor beta chains below was sequenced from the same sample in a study of neurological immune-mediated disorders (dated by TCRdb to about 2019). Libraries came from 5' RACE. For sequencing, an Illumina HiSeq 2500 was employed. TCRdb reworked the public reads: Q25 trimming with fastp, MiXCR clone assembly, productive beta chains retained. Every distinct CDR3 protein forms one entry, paired with its most common genes and DNA. The sample table shows fewer than 60,000 distinct CDR3 sequences, and over 3.5% are seen once. The leading ten clones occupy around 6.5% of the sample. Sequenced sample: PBMCs. The receptors stem from a man aged 60 to 75 with multiple sclerosis.

This clonotype was seen ten or more times. J is TRBJ1-1 and V is TRBV20-1, with a tentative D call TRBD1 (6 bases). Germline lookup yields CDR1 DFQATT and CDR2 SNEGSKA (reference sequence). CDR3 size: 15 residues. With 5 bases removed from V and 0 bases from J, the gap between germline ends came to 16 bases. CDR3: CSADQGLPMNTEAFF. The CDR3 DNA sequence: TGCAGTGCTGATCAGGGGCTACCCATGAACACTGAAGCTTTCTTT.

This clonotype was observed at least ten times. V usage is TRBV12-3 or TRBV12-4 and J usage is TRBJ2-2; D is perhaps TRBD1 (6 bases). The CDR3 contains 14 residues. Trimming removed 6 bases at V and 3 bases at J, with 11 bases between. CDR3 amino acids: CASRLQGYTGELFF. The CDR3 DNA follows: TGTGCCAGCAGGCTACAGGGATACACCGGGGAGCTGTTTTTT.

In its sample, this clonotype was seen many times. The chain recombines TRBV9 with TRBJ1-1; D gene ambiguous. The V gene's germline CDR1 is SGDLS and CDR2 YYNGEE. V shed 3 bases and J shed 4 bases, with 13 bases lying between them. This CDR3 is built from 14 residues. CDR3: CASSEIRRVTEAFF. The CDR3 DNA follows: TGTGCCAGCAGCGAGATCAGGAGGGTCACTGAAGCTTTCTTT.

With respect to this clonotype: Just one base apart from a much larger clone, this may be a read error. The chain is built from TRBV19 and TRBJ1-2; 7 bases match TRBD1. Losses at the gene ends were 5 bases for V and 4 bases for J; bases not matched to a gene: 7. The CDR3 contains 14 residues. The germline CDR1 and CDR2 sequences are LNHDA and SQIVND (reference sequence). The CDR3: CASSAGQVLYGYTF. CDR3 coding DNA: TGTGCCAGTAGTGCCGGACAGGTCCTCTATGGCTACACCTTC. The full variable domain, in which reference TRBV19 and TRBJ1-2 provide the parts outside the CDR3, is DGGITQSPKYLFRKEGQNVTLSCEQNLNHDAMYWYRQDPGQGLRLIYYSQIVNDFQKGDIAEGYSVSREKKESFPLTVTSAQKNPTAFYLCASSAGQVLYGYTFGSGTRLTVV.

This clonotype was detected ten times or more. The chain has TRBV7-2 and TRBJ2-7; 9 positions match TRBD2. CDR1 is SGHTA, CDR2 FQGNSA, per germline. The CDR3 is 13 residues long. Trimming took 6 bases from V and 4 from J; bases not matched to a gene: 4. The DNA of the CDR3 is TGTGCCAGCAGGGCGGGGGGGCCTTACGAGCAGTACTTC. It specifies CASRAGGPYEQYF.

In this sample, this clonotype turned up a few times. The V and J genes are TRBV12-3 or TRBV12-4 and TRBJ1-5, with D uncertain. Trimming took off 1 base at V and 7 bases at J, with 11 bases between the two ends. CDR3 size: 14 residues. CDR3 sequence (DNA): TGTGCCAGCAGTTTAGACGTGGGAACGCAGCCCCAGCATTTT. It specifies CASSLDVGTQPQHF.

This clonotype was observed many times. The chain has TRBV5-1 and TRBJ1-4; D not certain. The V gene lost 3 bases and the J gene lost 5 bases, with 8 bases spanning the gap. CDR3 length: 13 amino acids. Germline CDR1 reads SGHRS; CDR2 reads YFSETQ. The CDR3 sequence: CASSYGTNEKLFF. For the CDR3, the DNA is TGCGCCAGCAGCTACGGAACAAATGAAAAACTGTTTTTT.

This clonotype was counted at least ten times. This chain uses TRBV20-1 with TRBJ1-2, with 7 positions matching TRBD1. Germline CDR1 is DFQATT and CDR2 is SNEGSKA (reference sequence). CDR3 size: 15 residues. The CDR3 bases are TGCAGCGGTTTAACAGACAGGGAGTATGGGGATGGCTACACCTTC. Amino acids: CSGLTDREYGDGYTF.

There are many counts of this clonotype. The chain couples TRBV27 to TRBJ2-7; D is unclear. CDR3 size: 15 residues. In germline, CDR1 is MNHEY, CDR2 SMNVEV (reference sequence). With 5 bases removed from V and 7 bases from J, the gap between germline ends came to 21 bases. CDR3 loop: CASSPEVALSAEQYF. The CDR3 DNA reads as TGTGCCAGCAGTCCTGAAGTGGCTTTGTCGGCTGAGCAGTACTTC.

This clonotype was found many times. This chain connects TRBV25-1 to TRBJ2-7, with 7 bases identical to TRBD1. Germline CDR1 MGHDK, CDR2 SYGVNS. CDR3 size: 14 residues. V was clipped by 2 bases and J by 7 bases; unmatched bases: 8. As DNA, the CDR3 is TGTGCCAGCAGTGAACCCGGGACAGTCCGGGAGCAGTACTTC. Its translation: CASSEPGTVREQYF.

The table lists this clonotype with many counts. The chain combines TRBV6-5 with TRBJ1-2, with 7 positions matching TRBD1. CDR1 and CDR2 from the germline V gene are MNHEY and SVGAGI. V shed 0 bases, J shed 7 bases, and the junction held 2 bases outside the gene matches. There are 13 residues in the CDR3. The CDR3 protein is CASSYSTGTGYTF. The CDR3 bases are TGTGCCAGCAGTTACTCGACAGGGACTGGCTACACCTTC.

V and J are TRBV20-1 and TRBJ1-2; no clear D. The V gene's germline CDR1 is DFQATT and CDR2 SNEGSKA (reference sequence). V lost 4 bases and J lost 8, with 11 bases in between. The length of the CDR3 is 11 residues. CDR3 coding DNA: TGCAGTGCTATGATTTCTGTAGGCTACACCTTC. Encoded protein: CSAMISVGYTF.

This clonotype has a count of ten or more. The chain has TRBV12-3 or TRBV12-4 and TRBJ2-7; 7 bases line up with TRBD1. The CDR3 is 13 amino acids. Trimming removed 3 bases from V and 5 bases from J; junction bases left unmatched: 4. CDR3 loop: CASSLTGRNEQYF. The DNA of the CDR3 is TGTGCCAGCAGTTTGACAGGGAGAAACGAGCAGTACTTC.

This clonotype came up many times. The V gene is TRBV5-1, the J gene TRBJ2-1; D not resolved. Trimming shortened V by 0 bases and J by 7 bases, and 8 bases separated the two germline ends. Germline V gene lookup returns CDR1 SGHRS and CDR2 YFSETQ. This CDR3 comprises 13 residues. CDR3 DNA: TGCGCCAGCAGCTTGGTCGGCCCGAATGAGCAGTTCTTC. This codes for CASSLVGPNEQFF.

This clonotype was observed at least ten times. The rearrangement uses TRBV28 and TRBJ1-2; D unclear. This CDR3 region has 13 residues. V was cut by 4 bases and J by 5 bases, with 11 bases left in between. Germline V gene lookup returns CDR1 MDHEN and CDR2 SYDVKM. The CDR3 region is CASSYGRQYGYTF. The CDR3 region has the DNA TGTGCCAGCAGTTATGGGCGGCAGTATGGCTACACCTTC.